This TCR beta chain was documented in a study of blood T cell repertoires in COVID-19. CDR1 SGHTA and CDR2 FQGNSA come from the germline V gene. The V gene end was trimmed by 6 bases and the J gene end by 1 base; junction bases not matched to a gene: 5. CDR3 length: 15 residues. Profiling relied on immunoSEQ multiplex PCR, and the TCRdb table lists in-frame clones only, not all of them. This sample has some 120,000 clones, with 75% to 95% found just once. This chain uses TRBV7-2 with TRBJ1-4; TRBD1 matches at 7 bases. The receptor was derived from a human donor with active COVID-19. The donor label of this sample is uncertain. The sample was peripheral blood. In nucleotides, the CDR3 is TGTGCCAGCAGTCAAGGGGGCGGAACTAATGAAAAACTGTTTTTT. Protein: CASSQGGGTNEKLFF.